What follows describes a single T cell receptor beta chain. No antigen is known for it. Base qualities are missing; no much larger clone stands one base away. The donors were healthy, HIV-negative adults who had no recently reported acute infections or vaccinations. Every donor was a Caucasian adult living in Nashville, Tennessee, USA. CD4+ T cells were enriched through magnetic negative selection, after which naive cells were positively selected on CD45RA and the remaining negative fraction served as the memory subset. After blood collection by leukapheresis, PBMCs were isolated using Ficoll-Histopaque density gradient centrifugation and then cryopreserved in the vapor phase of liquid nitrogen. Purity and quantity of every magnetically sorted T cell population were checked by analytical flow cytometry. Each sorted fraction had its genomic DNA isolated and then quantified by UV absorbance on a Nanodrop 2000c.

For CDR1 and CDR2, the germline V gene lists SGDLS and YYNGEE. From its cysteine to its phenylalanine, the CDR3 spans 15 amino acids. Only CDR3 DNA remains: 45 bases, in frame from the first base. V is trimmed back by 3 bases and J by 3 bases, and the junction contains 3 bases that no gene match accounts for. This sample is drawn from a study of shared clonotypes between healthy human individuals (dated by TCRdb to 2018 to 2021). Study-wide context: The cohort comprised a couple of women and three men aged 18 to 49 years. For each donor, CD4 naive and CD4 memory were each run on three plates, CD8 naive on two plates, and CD8 memory on one plate. To estimate repertoire size and how much clonotypes are shared between individuals, the study performed deep sequencing of blood TCR repertoires from 4 to 6 healthy adults. Libraries were prepared and TCR repertoires were sequenced by different laboratories using diverse techniques, in order to increase sequencing depth and limit assay-specific biases. Per donor, leukapheresis produced somewhere between about 0.8 and 9 billion PBMCs. Overall study outcomes, separate from this receptor: Naive subsets generally had larger estimated clonotype richness than memory subsets. Because the study included a small number of donors, the genetic and exposure-history diversity represented was limited. Compared with non-shared clonotypes, the clonotypes found in all four sorted-subset donors had higher generation probabilities. Sampling was limited to blood, and TCR repertoires in tissue likely differ from TCR repertoires in blood. About 5% of naive CD4, 3% to 4% of naive CD8, about 2.4% of memory CD4, and around 0.42% of memory CD8 clonotypes were shared across several donors. Incomplete sequencing was indicated by rarefaction of sorted-subset datasets, despite the large sequencing depth. Based on pairwise subsampling, the degree of clonotype sharing among donors was expected to be affected by sequencing depth.

Using the deep immunoSEQ assay, TCR CDR3 regions were amplified from genomic DNA by multiplex PCR. Genomic DNA extracted from each cell subset was distributed evenly over all wells of several immunoSEQ 96-well plates, and each plate served as one replicate. For sorted subsets, each replicate PCR was loaded with roughly 190 ng genomic DNA, equivalent to 25,000 to 35,000 T cell genomes. The purified libraries were quantified using a Qubit 3.0 fluorometer, sized with a Bioanalyzer 2100, and then quantified again using the KAPA Library Quantification kit. Each immunoSEQ 96-well plate was sequenced on its own single-read 150-cycle Illumina NextSeq 550 flow cell. In the authors' own workflow: Because the immunoSEQ output held only junctional sequences and lacked quality scores, the filtering could not match the filtering applied to full-length reads. To assign V/J genes and CDR3, sequences were annotated against IMGT germline references using PyIR, a Python wrapper for IgBLAST v1.9. Any read was removed if the V/J assignment was weak (E-value above 1e-6), the CDR3 was missing, or the read contained stop codons, out-of-frame junctions, or ambiguous translated residues. V3J clonotypes were defined by identical inferred V gene, J gene, and CDR3 amino acid sequence. The percentage overlap between two repertoires was calculated by dividing the number of shared unique clonotypes by the size of the smaller repertoire. RTK rarefaction, the Chao1 estimator, and Recon v2.1 estimates of unobserved clonotypes were used to assess repertoire richness. OLGA was used to compute generation probabilities for all TCRbeta clonotypes that the gDNA method yielded from four donors. As stored in TCRdb, this immuneACCESS dataset retains in-frame rearrangements with V and J assigned. A fraction of the clones does not appear; measured against another copy, unresolved V genes explain less than half of the discrepancy, and the remainder lacks a known reason. The V and J calls and clone size are taken from that table; D and trimming were inferred from the DNA. The sample records 2 million to 2.5 million clones, over 85% of which are singletons. The leading ten clones occupy 0.36% of the sample.

Sequencing was performed on naive CD4+ T cells from PBMCs. According to the study, the label for this sample's cell subset or site signals: CD45RA+ positively selected. The clonotype was recovered from a young man in good health. Some clones in this sample may be carry-over from other donors' samples. The V and J genes are TRBV9 and TRBJ2-7, and 13 junction bases match TRBD2. Here the CDR3 is given as CASSARTSGSYEQYF. In nucleotides, the sequence is TGTGCCAGCAGCGCCCGGACTAGCGGGAGCTACGAGCAGTACTTC. Here the CDR3 is joined to the reference TRBV9 and TRBJ2-7 genes, and the full variable domain is: DSGVTQTPKHLITATGQRVTLRCSPRSGDLSVYWYQQSLDQGLQFLIQYYNGEERAKGNILERFSAQQFPDLHSELNLSSLELGDSALYFCASSARTSGSYEQYFGPGTRLTVT.